The 9 T cell receptor beta chains given below trace back to one sample, sequenced in a study of cytomegalovirus exposure and HLA in healthy donors. PCR primers comprised 60 Vbeta and 13 Jbeta primers. Using immunoSEQ multiplex PCR, the repertoire was profiled, and TCRdb retains in-frame clones only, with some absent. The table includes about 130,000 clones, roughly 80% detected once. Sample: PBMCs. These receptor sequences come from a man between 18 and 29 years old in good health and CMV-seropositive.

The chain carries TRBV2 and TRBJ2-1; D may be TRBD2 (6 bases). V was shortened by 7 bases and J by 4 bases, with 11 bases between the two germline ends. The CDR3 consists of 13 residues. From germline, CDR1 is SNHLY and CDR2 FYNNEI. The CDR3 DNA follows: TGTGCCAGCACCCCGGAGGGGTACAATGAGCAGTTCTTC. Translation gives CASTPEGYNEQFF.

The V and J genes are TRBV10-1 and TRBJ1-5, with D possibly matching TRBD1 (6 bases). The V gene's germline CDR1 is WNHNN and CDR2 SYGVQD (reference sequence). V was shortened by 11 bases and J by 0 bases, with 14 bases between the two germline ends. There are 14 residues in the CDR3. The CDR3: CAPGGQNSNQPQHF. The CDR3 region has the DNA TGCGCCCCCGGGGGGCAGAATAGCAATCAGCCCCAGCATTTT.

This clone was seen just once. This chain joins TRBV5-1 and TRBJ1-1, with TRBD1 as a possible D gene (5 bases). Trimming took off 2 bases at V and 1 base at J, with 6 bases between the two ends. The CDR3 length is 13 residues. Per germline, CDR1 SGHRS and CDR2 YFSETQ. CDR3 bases: TGCGCCAGCAGCTTCGGACAGAACACTGAAGCTTTCTTT. Its protein is CASSFGQNTEAFF.

The chain joins TRBV7-9 to TRBJ2-3; the D is unclear. Trimming shortened V by 5 bases and J by 6 bases, and 9 bases separated the two germline ends. The CDR3 is made up of 12 amino acids. Looked up from germline, CDR1 is SEHNR and CDR2 is FQNEAQ (reference sequence). The CDR3 spells CASSIGSDTQYF. CDR3 coding DNA: TGTGCCAGCAGCATAGGTAGTGATACGCAGTATTTT. The complete variable domain, with remaining parts taken from reference TRBV7-9 and TRBJ2-3, reads DTGVSQNPRHKITKRGQNVTFRCDPISEHNRLYWYRQTLGQGPEFLTYFQNEAQLEKSRLLSDRFSAERPKGSFSTLEIQRTEQGDSAMYLCASSIGSDTQYFGPGTRLTVL.

The chain joins TRBV28 to TRBJ1-4; D is ambiguous. Per the germline V gene, CDR1 is MDHEN and CDR2 is SYDVKM. CDR3 length: 14 residues. The V end was cut by 6 bases, the J end by 0 bases, with 8 bases between. The CDR3 here is CASSLLATNEKLFF. CDR3 nucleotides: TGTGCCAGCAGCTTACTTGCAACTAATGAAAAACTGTTTTTT.

The gene calls are TRBV7-6 and TRBJ2-1, with a weak D call TRBD1 (5 bases). V shed 1 base and J shed 6 bases, with 13 bases lying between them. Germline V lookup: CDR1 SGHVS, CDR2 FNYEAQ. The length of the CDR3 is 15 residues. The CDR3 DNA sequence: TGTGCCAGCAGCTTAGGGTTTGCAGGGTCCAATGAGCAGTTCTTC. Protein product: CASSLGFAGSNEQFF.

The count of this clone is one. V gene TRBV2 combines with J gene TRBJ2-5, with TRBD1 matching 7 bases. The CDR3 is made up of 13 amino acids. Losses at the gene ends were 7 bases for V and 5 bases for J; bases not matched to a gene: 7. Germline CDR1 reads SNHLY; CDR2 reads FYNNEI. The CDR3 nucleotides read TGTGCCAGCACCCTAGACAGGGTTGAGACCCAGTACTTC. It encodes CASTLDRVETQYF.

The chain has TRBV4-1 and TRBJ1-1; TRBD1 aligns across 7 bases. The V and J ends lost 0 bases and 5 bases, in that order; junction bases with no gene match: 12. The germline gives CDR1 MGHRA, CDR2 YSYEKL. This CDR3 comprises 17 residues. The CDR3 bases are TGCGCCAGCAGCCAAGAGGGGGTAGGGGGCAGAAGAACTGAAGCTTTCTTT. Its protein is CASSQEGVGGRRTEAFF.

This sequence joins TRBV19 and TRBJ1-1; D might be TRBD1 (5 bases). CDR3 size: 14 residues. Germline V gene lookup returns CDR1 LNHDA and CDR2 SQIVND (reference sequence). V lost 3 bases, J lost 5 bases, and 13 bases lay in between. CDR3 DNA: TGTGCCAGTAGTATTGGGGAGGGGAGGACTGAAGCTTTCTTT. Amino acids: CASSIGEGRTEAFF.